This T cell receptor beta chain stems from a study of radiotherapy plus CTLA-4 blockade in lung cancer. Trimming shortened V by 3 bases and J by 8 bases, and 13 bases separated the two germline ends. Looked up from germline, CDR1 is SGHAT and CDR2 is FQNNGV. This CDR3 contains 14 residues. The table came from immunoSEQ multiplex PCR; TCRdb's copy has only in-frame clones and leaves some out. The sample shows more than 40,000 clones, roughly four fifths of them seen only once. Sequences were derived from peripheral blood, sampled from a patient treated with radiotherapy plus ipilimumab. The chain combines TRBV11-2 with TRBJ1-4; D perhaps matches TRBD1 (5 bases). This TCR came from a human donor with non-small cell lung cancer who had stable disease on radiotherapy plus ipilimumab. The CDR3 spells CASSLQQGREKLFF. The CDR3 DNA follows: TGTGCCAGCAGCTTGCAGCAGGGTCGAGAAAAACTGTTTTTT.